The 27 T cell receptor beta chains in this list originate from one sample, sequenced in a study of blood T cell repertoires in COVID-19. Here immunoSEQ multiplex PCR was the method, and the copy in TCRdb shows in-frame clones only, minus some. The sample has tens of thousands of clones, around 83% seen once; the top ten hold 40% to 50%. Material: peripheral blood. All receptors come from a man older than 75 with acute or convalescent COVID-19.

This clone was seen just once. This CDR3 is CASSGKTGSTNEKLFF. The CDR3 nucleotides are TGTGCCAGCAGTGGGAAGACAGGGAGCACTAATGAAAAACTGTTTTTT. The gene calls are TRBV2 and TRBJ1-4, with TRBD1 identical over 7 bases. CDR1 is SNHLY and CDR2 is FYNNEI in the germline V gene. V lost 4 bases and J lost 2; bases outside the gene matches: 7. The CDR3 extends over 16 amino acids.

The V call is TRBV19, the J call TRBJ1-6; TRBD1 matches at 7 bases. V was pared by 8 bases and J by 7 bases, with 8 bases of the junction left unmatched. Germline V CDR1 and CDR2: LNHDA, SQIVND (reference sequence). The CDR3 length is 14 residues. CDR3 nucleotides: TGTGCCAGTTGCGACAGGGTTGAGAATTCACCCCTCCACTTT. Its translation is CASCDRVENSPLHF.

The V and J genes are TRBV19 and TRBJ1-2; 8 nucleotides line up with TRBD1. Germline CDR1 LNHDA, CDR2 SQIVND (reference sequence). The V and J ends lost 6 bases and 3 bases, in that order; junction bases with no gene match: 3. This CDR3 comprises 13 residues. The CDR3 bases are TGTGCCAGTAGCGACAGGGGAGACTATGGCTACACCTTC. Its protein product is CASSDRGDYGYTF.

This chain uses TRBV29-1 with TRBJ2-7, with 9 positions matching TRBD2. J gave up 4 bases and V 3 bases, and 4 bases lay outside the gene matches. The CDR3 runs 13 residues. CDR1 is SQVTM and CDR2 is ANQGSEA in the germline V gene. DNA for the CDR3: TGCAGCGTTGATCTTAGCGGGAGTTACGAGCAGTACTTC. Amino acids: CSVDLSGSYEQYF.

V and J are TRBV6-1 and TRBJ2-6; D gene ambiguous. The CDR3 is made up of 16 amino acids. Deletions cut 0 bases from V and 1 base from J, with 7 bases between. The germline gives CDR1 MNHNS, CDR2 SASEGT. DNA for the CDR3: TGTGCCAGCAGTGAAGCTTACGGGTCTGGGGCCAACGTCCTGACTTTC. Amino acid sequence: CASSEAYGSGANVLTF.

This clone has just one count. This sequence joins TRBV10-3 and TRBJ1-5, with D uncertain. The germline gives CDR1 ENHRY, CDR2 SYGVKD. V shed 5 bases and J shed 2 bases, with 7 bases lying between them. There are 13 residues in the CDR3. The CDR3 sequence: CAISLQGNQPQHF. CDR3 sequence (DNA): TGTGCCATCAGTTTGCAGGGCAATCAGCCCCAGCATTTT.

The chain recombines TRBV4-2 with TRBJ2-3; tentatively, D is TRBD2 (5 bases). V was cut by 0 bases and J by 3 bases, with 25 bases left in between. The CDR3 is made up of 20 amino acids. CDR1 is LGHNA, CDR2 YNFKEQ, per germline. CDR3 protein: CASSQDEGTALSRVTDTQYF. DNA of the CDR3: TGTGCCAGCAGCCAAGATGAGGGAACAGCATTGTCTCGGGTTACAGATACGCAGTATTTT.

About this clone itself: At one end the junction does not follow the germline gene, possibly because of a read error. The chain recombines TRBV19 with TRBJ1-5, with a possible D match to TRBD1 (6 bases). CDR3 length: 15 amino acids. CDR1 LNHDA and CDR2 SQIVND come from the germline V gene (reference sequence). The CDR3 reads CASSIETGSYQPQHF. The CDR3 coding sequence is TGTGCCAGTAGTATAGAGACAGGTAGCTATCAGCCCCAGCATTTT. The variable domain in full, with the rest retrieved from reference TRBV19 and TRBJ1-5, is DGGITQSPKYLFRKEGQNVTLSCEQNLNHDAMYWYRQDPGQGLRLIYYSQIVNDFQKGDIAEGYSVSREKKESFPLTVTSAQKNPTAFYLCASSIETGSYQPQHFGDGTRLSIL.

V and J are TRBV4-2 and TRBJ1-4; D is perhaps TRBD1 (5 bases). The CDR3 runs 17 residues. V dropped 0 bases and J dropped 0 bases, with 11 bases sitting between them. Germline V CDR1 and CDR2: LGHNA, YNFKEQ. The CDR3, as DNA: TGTGCCAGCAGCCAAGACCTGGCAGGGACAACTAATGAAAAACTGTTTTTT. Its protein product is CASSQDLAGTTNEKLFF.

With regard to this clone: Relative to the germline gene, one junction end is altered; a read error may explain this. J is TRBJ1-1 and V is TRBV18; 8 bases are shared with TRBD1. CDR1 is KGHSH, CDR2 LQKENI, per germline. The CDR3 has 17 residues. The CDR3 loop is CASSPPGTGGGNTEAFF. Written as DNA, the CDR3 is TGTGCCAGCTCGCCACCAGGGACAGGCGGAGGAAACACTGAAGCTTTCTTT.

This clone was picked up one time. At one end, the junction sequence differs from germline, possibly due to a read error. V and J are TRBV24-1 and TRBJ2-1; 7 bases are a match to TRBD2. The length of the CDR3 is 19 residues. In germline, CDR1 is KGHDR, CDR2 SFDVKD. The CDR3 protein is CATSDLVTLAVFRHNKQFF. The CDR3 bases are TGTGCCACCAGTGACCTCGTAACGCTAGCGGTGTTTCGTCACAATAAGCAGTTCTTC.

This rearrangement joins TRBV7-2 to TRBJ2-3, with 11 bases aligning to TRBD2. CDR1 and CDR2 (germline): SGHTA, FQGNSA. The J segment lost 4 bases and the V segment lost 2 bases, leaving 5 bases of the junction unmatched. The CDR3 extends over 16 amino acids. The CDR3 DNA follows: TGTGCCAGCAGCTTATCTAGCGGGGGGTTTGCAGATACGCAGTATTTT. It codes for CASSLSSGGFADTQYF.

This rearrangement joins TRBV28 to TRBJ2-7, with TRBD2 matching over 13 bases. The CDR3 is 15 amino acids. With V trimmed by 6 bases and J by 4 bases, 6 bases remained unmatched. Germline CDR1 reads MDHEN; CDR2 reads SYDVKM. DNA for the CDR3: TGTGCCAGCAGGCCACCGGGACTAGCGGGGTACGAGCAGTACTTC. Protein sequence: CASRPPGLAGYEQYF.

This chain uses TRBV18 with TRBJ1-2; D is unresolved. The CDR3 runs 13 residues. V was shortened by 3 bases and J by 6 bases, with 11 bases between the two germline ends. Germline CDR1 is KGHSH and CDR2 is LQKENI. The CDR3 region is CASSPGAGDGYTF. The CDR3 DNA reads TGTGCCAGCTCACCGGGTGCGGGTGATGGCTACACCTTC.

The chain has TRBV11-2 and TRBJ2-7; 7 bases fit TRBD2. CDR3 length equals 14 residues. The J segment lost 5 bases and the V segment lost 1 base, leaving 5 bases of the junction unmatched. Germline loops: CDR1 SGHAT, CDR2 FQNNGV. The DNA for the CDR3 is TGTGCCAGCAGCTTAGGGGGACTAACAAACGAGCAGTACTTC. Protein sequence: CASSLGGLTNEQYF.

The chain recombines TRBV28 with TRBJ2-4, with 11 bases identical to TRBD2. V lost 1 base to trimming and J lost 6 bases; unmatched junction nucleotides: 5. The CDR3 spans 16 residues. The germline CDR1 and CDR2 sequences are MDHEN and SYDVKM. The chain's CDR3 is CASSLSLAGAGNIQYF. The CDR3 bases are TGTGCCAGCAGTTTATCACTAGCGGGAGCCGGAAACATTCAGTACTTC.

CDR3 in DNA: TGTGCCAGCAGCTTGGCTAGCGGGAGCTTCTACGAGCAGTACTTC. This codes for CASSLASGSFYEQYF. The genes are TRBV5-4 and TRBJ2-7; 10 bases match TRBD2. This CDR3 spans 15 amino acids. CDR1 is SGHNT and CDR2 is YYREEE in the germline V gene (reference sequence). V trimming: 0 bases; J trimming: 3 bases; junction bases outside the gene matches: 3.

This chain uses TRBV7-2 with TRBJ2-7; TRBD2 matches 10 bases. Germline V gene lookup returns CDR1 SGHTA and CDR2 FQGNSA. V was pared by 5 bases and J by 4 bases, with 11 bases of the junction left unmatched. The CDR3 runs to 16 residues. This CDR3 is CASSRSSGSGSYEQYF. The CDR3, as DNA: TGTGCCAGCAGCAGATCTAGCGGGAGTGGATCGTACGAGCAGTACTTC.

This clone was recorded once. The V and J genes are TRBV2 and TRBJ2-5, with D possibly TRBD2 on 6 matching bases. The CDR3 is 15 amino acids. The V gene lost 6 bases and the J gene lost 5 bases, with 19 bases spanning the gap. In germline, CDR1 is SNHLY, CDR2 FYNNEI. CDR3 bases: TGTGCCAGCAGGGCACAGCGGGCGGCTCGGGAGACCCAGTACTTC. The encoded protein is CASRAQRAARETQYF.

This chain uses TRBV4-2 with TRBJ2-7; maybe TRBD1 (6 bases). V lost 0 bases to trimming and J lost 3 bases, with 12 bases between them. The CDR3 runs to 15 residues. Germline CDR1 LGHNA, CDR2 YNFKEQ. The chain's CDR3 is CASSQDADSRYEQYF. The CDR3 DNA is TGTGCCAGCAGCCAAGATGCGGACAGTCGCTACGAGCAGTACTTC.

In this sample, this clone turned up a few times. V gene TRBV7-2 combines with J gene TRBJ1-3; 7 positions agree with TRBD1. CDR3 length: 17 amino acids. With 5 bases clipped from V and 0 bases from J, the junction kept 10 bases outside the gene matches. The germline V gene has CDR1 SGHTA and CDR2 FQGNSA. The CDR3 protein is CASSPKPGQPSGNTIYF. The DNA for the CDR3 is TGTGCCAGCAGCCCAAAACCGGGACAGCCCTCTGGAAACACCATATATTTT.

The chain combines TRBV19 with TRBJ2-7, with 8 bases matching TRBD2. Germline trimming cut 10 bases from V and 5 bases from J; bases unmatched to any gene: 10. Germline CDR1 is LNHDA and CDR2 is SQIVND (reference sequence). The CDR3 runs to 13 residues. The CDR3, as DNA: TGTGCCACTTCGGGGGGGTTCCCCCACGAGCAGTACTTC. This gives the protein CATSGGFPHEQYF.

The rearrangement joins TRBV6-1 to TRBJ2-7; TRBD2 matches 13 bases. This CDR3 has 17 amino acids. The V gene's germline CDR1 is MNHNS and CDR2 SASEGT. The junction had 11 bases not matched to a gene; V was cut back by 4 bases and J by 5 bases. This CDR3 is CASSALPLGLAGDEQYF. CDR3 DNA: TGTGCCAGCAGTGCCCTACCCCTTGGACTAGCGGGGGACGAGCAGTACTTC.

The V call is TRBV6-5, the J call TRBJ2-7; 7 nucleotides agree with TRBD2. CDR3 length: 16 residues. CDR1 and CDR2 (germline): MNHEY, SVGAGI. V trimming: 2 bases; J trimming: 5 bases; junction bases outside the gene matches: 12. The CDR3 is CASSYPWGGPGNEQYF. The CDR3, as DNA: TGTGCCAGCAGTTACCCCTGGGGAGGGCCGGGAAACGAGCAGTACTTC.

The genes are TRBV28 and TRBJ1-5; D not resolved. Germline CDR1 reads MDHEN; CDR2 reads SYDVKM. Trimming removed 4 bases from V and 0 bases from J, with 4 bases in between. The CDR3 covers 13 residues. In DNA, the CDR3 is TGTGCCAGCAGTTCTACTAGCAATCAGCCCCAGCATTTT. Protein sequence: CASSSTSNQPQHF. Combining the CDR3 with reference TRBV28 and TRBJ1-5 gives the whole variable domain DVKVTQSSRYLVKRTGEKVFLECVQDMDHENMFWYRQDPGLGLRLIYFSYDVKMKEKGDIPEGYSVSREKKERFSLILESASTNQTSMYLCASSSTSNQPQHFGDGTRLSIL.

The chain employs TRBV28 and TRBJ2-6; 10 bases fit TRBD2. This CDR3 spans 19 amino acids. J lost 0 bases, V lost 5 bases, and 10 bases had no gene match. Germline CDR1 MDHEN, CDR2 SYDVKM. In DNA form, the CDR3 reads TGTGCCAGCAGTCTATATTTTAGCGGGAGGCCCTCTGGGGCCAACGTCCTGACTTTC. It specifies CASSLYFSGRPSGANVLTF.

The chain has TRBV7-2 and TRBJ1-4, with TRBD1 matching over 11 bases. Unmatched junction bases numbered 1, after V lost 1 base and J lost 0 bases. Germline assignment: CDR1 SGHTA and CDR2 FQGNSA. The CDR3 totals 17 residues. The CDR3 DNA sequence: TGTGCCAGCAGCTTAGTGGGACAGGGGGCAACTAATGAAAAACTGTTTTTT. Its translation: CASSLVGQGATNEKLFF.